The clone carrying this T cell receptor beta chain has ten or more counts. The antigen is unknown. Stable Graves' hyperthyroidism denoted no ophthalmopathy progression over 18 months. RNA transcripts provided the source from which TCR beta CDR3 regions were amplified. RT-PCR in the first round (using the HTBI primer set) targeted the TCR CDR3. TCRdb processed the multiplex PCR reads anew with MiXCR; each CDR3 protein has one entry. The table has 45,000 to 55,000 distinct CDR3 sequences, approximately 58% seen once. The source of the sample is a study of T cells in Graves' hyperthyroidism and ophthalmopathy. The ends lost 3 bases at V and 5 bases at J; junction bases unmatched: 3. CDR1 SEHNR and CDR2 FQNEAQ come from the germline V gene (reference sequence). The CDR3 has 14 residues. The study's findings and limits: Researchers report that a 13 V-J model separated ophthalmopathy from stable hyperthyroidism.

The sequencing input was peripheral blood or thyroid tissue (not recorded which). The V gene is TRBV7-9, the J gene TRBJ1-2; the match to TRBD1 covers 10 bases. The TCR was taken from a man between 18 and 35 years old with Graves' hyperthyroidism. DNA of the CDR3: TGTGCCAGCAGCTTTGGACAGGGGGAATATGGCTACACCTTC. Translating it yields CASSFGQGEYGYTF.